Below, 13 T cell receptor beta chains from the same sample are listed, as sequenced in a study of tumor and adjacent non-tumor tissue in lung cancer. A modified ARM-PCR protocol with three rounds of nested PCR amplified TCRbeta. A single record per CDR3 protein comes from TCRdb applying MiXCR to the multiplex PCR reads. The table shows around 60,000 distinct CDR3 sequences, with roughly two thirds occurring only once. RNA was extracted from bulk tissue without any cell sorting. The normal lung tissue was taken more than 3 cm from the tumor edge. The specimen was distant non-tumor lung tissue. The receptors stem from a man in his 70s with non-small cell lung cancer.

This rearrangement joins TRBV29-1 to TRBJ2-2, with TRBD2 matching over 13 bases. From germline, CDR1 is SQVTM and CDR2 ANQGSEA. CDR3 size: 16 residues. The CDR3 sequence is CGILGLAGAPPGELFF. As DNA, the CDR3 is TGCGGCATTCTCGGACTAGCGGGGGCACCCCCCGGGGAGCTGTTTTTT.

The table lists this clonotype with many counts. The gene calls are TRBV6-1 and TRBJ2-6; 9 positions agree with TRBD1. The V and J ends lost 4 bases and 4 bases, in that order; junction bases with no gene match: 2. Germline-derived CDR1 and CDR2 are MNHNS and SASEGT. The length of the CDR3 is 15 residues. The CDR3: CASSAQGAGANVLTF. The CDR3 region has the DNA TGTGCCAGCAGTGCACAGGGGGCGGGGGCCAACGTCCTGACTTTC.

The rearrangement joins TRBV28 to TRBJ2-2; D is ambiguous. Between the trimmed V and J ends, which lost 3 bases and 1 base, there was a span of 12 bases. This CDR3 is built from 16 residues. The germline gives CDR1 MDHEN, CDR2 SYDVKM. For the CDR3, the DNA is TGTGCCAGCAGTTTTGTCCAGTGGGAGAACACCGGGGAGCTGTTTTTT. Translation gives CASSFVQWENTGELFF.

This clonotype was counted only a few times. V gene TRBV20-1 combines with J gene TRBJ2-2; weak D call: TRBD2 (6 bases). With 6 bases removed from V and 2 bases from J, the gap between germline ends came to 13 bases. The germline gives CDR1 DFQATT, CDR2 SNEGSKA (reference sequence). The CDR3 is 14 amino acids. The CDR3: CSARRGENTGELFF. CDR3 in DNA: TGCAGTGCCAGACGCGGGGAAAACACCGGGGAGCTGTTTTTT.

V is TRBV11-2 and J is TRBJ2-6; D may correspond to TRBD1 or TRBD2 (5 bases each). The germline CDR1 and CDR2 sequences are SGHAT and FQNNGV. Trimming cost V 5 bases and J 0 bases, with 17 bases left between them. The CDR3 extends over 18 amino acids. Here the CDR3 DNA reads TGTGCCAGCAGCGAGGGGCTCCACAGAGTCTCTGGGGCCAACGTCCTGACTTTC. Its protein is CASSEGLHRVSGANVLTF.

Notes on this clonotype: Lacking the conserved final phenylalanine or tryptophan, this CDR3 likely reflects a read error. No DNA is shown, since the ends of the CDR3 on it are uncertain; the CDR3 is the one TCRdb lists. This chain links TRBV29-1 with TRBJ2-1; TRBD1 is the table's D call, not checked against the DNA. Counting both end residues, the CDR3 totals 13 amino acids. Germline V lookup: CDR1 SQVTM, CDR2 ANQGSEA. CDR3 region: CSVDVGVCNEQSL.

This clonotype was recorded at least ten times. J is TRBJ1-1 and V is TRBV30, with no clear D. V was cut by 0 bases and J by 4 bases, with 18 bases left in between. CDR3 length equals 16 residues. CDR1 is GTSNPN and CDR2 is SVGIG in the germline V gene (reference sequence). The CDR3 is CAWSVWWVGRSTEAFF. In nucleotides, the CDR3 is TGTGCCTGGAGTGTATGGTGGGTAGGGCGGAGCACTGAAGCTTTCTTT.

To note about this clonotype: This clone may be a read error of a much larger clone one base away. The CDR3 DNA is TGTGCCAGCAGTTCAAGGGGCACCACAGATACGCAGTATTTT. Translated, it gives CASSSRGTTDTQYF. V gene TRBV12-3 or TRBV12-4 combines with J gene TRBJ2-3, with D possibly TRBD1 on 5 matching bases. The CDR3 consists of 14 residues. Trimming stripped 4 bases from V and 2 bases from J, with 10 bases between.

Of note for this clonotype: At one end, the junction sequence differs from germline, possibly due to a read error. This chain connects TRBV11-2 to TRBJ2-4, with TRBD2 matching over 8 bases. Germline V gene lookup returns CDR1 SGHAT and CDR2 FQNNGV. The CDR3 consists of 11 residues. CDR3 bases: TGTGCCAGCAGTACGAGACTAGCGTTGCACTTC. This codes for CASSTRLALHF.

Details on this clonotype: A junction end diverges from the germline sequence, so it may reflect a read error. The rearrangement links TRBV29-1 to TRBJ2-3; 8 bases agree with TRBD2. The germline V gene has CDR1 SQVTM and CDR2 ANQGSEA. The CDR3 covers 15 residues. CDR3 loop: CGVKHGRVGTDTQYF. The CDR3 DNA sequence: TGCGGCGTTAAACACGGGAGGGTAGGCACAGATACACAGTATTTT.

Notes on this clonotype: Just one base apart from a much larger clone, this may be a read error. The chain has TRBV5-4 and TRBJ2-7, with TRBD2 matching over 9 bases. Germline CDR1 SGHNT, CDR2 YYREEE (reference sequence). The CDR3 is 16 amino acids. The CDR3 here is CASSTGTSRGLSEHYF. In DNA form, the CDR3 reads TGTGCCAGCAGCACCGGGACTAGCCGAGGCCTCTCCGAGCACTACTTC.

Points on this clonotype: A read error is possible here, since a much larger clone lies one base away. The chain uses TRBV10-3 and TRBJ2-3; no firm D call. The CDR3 extends over 13 amino acids. The germline V and J ends were trimmed by 4 bases and 0 bases, with 5 bases remaining between them. The V gene's germline CDR1 is ENHRY and CDR2 SYGVKD. DNA for the CDR3: TGTGCCATCAGTGGCTCTAGCACAGATACGCAGTATTTT. The encoded protein is CAISGSSTDTQYF.

Points on this clonotype: An end of the junction does not agree with germline; a read error may underlie this. The chain joins TRBV11-2 to TRBJ2-1; the D gene is possibly TRBD2 (5 bases). Germline CDR1 and CDR2: SGHAT and FQNNGV. The CDR3 is 16 residues long. CDR3 DNA: TGTGCCAGCAACTTACGCGCAGGAGGCTGGAGCAATGAGCAGTTCTTC. Its translation: CASNLRAGGWSNEQFF.